Detailed here is one TCR beta chain. In the original workflow: By means of reference gene primer amplification, nucleated cell counts were estimated. The table came from immunoSEQ multiplex PCR; TCRdb's copy has only in-frame clones and leaves some out. The D gene and trimming were derived from the DNA, and the V and J assignments and clone size from that table. The sample yields some 140,000 clones, about 80% seen once. Living in 24 US areas, the participants were between roughly 18 and 90 years of age. Categorization into cohorts depended on clinical history that participants reported. CDR3 size: 17 residues. The trim removed 0 bases at V and 1 base at J, leaving 1 base unmatched. Germline values: CDR1 KGHSH, CDR2 LQKENI. The data belong to a study of blood T cell repertoires in COVID-19. Across the whole study: Whether acute or convalescent, the COVID-19 samples came from the United States, Italy and Spain.

The source is a man aged 35 to 55 with acute COVID-19. The chain uses TRBV18 and TRBJ2-2; 11 bases map to TRBD2. The source material was PBMCs or T cells enriched from blood (not recorded which). DNA of the CDR3: TGTGCCAGCTCACCACCACTAGCGGGGGTGAACACCGGGGAGCTGTTTTTT. Translating it yields CASSPPLAGVNTGELFF.